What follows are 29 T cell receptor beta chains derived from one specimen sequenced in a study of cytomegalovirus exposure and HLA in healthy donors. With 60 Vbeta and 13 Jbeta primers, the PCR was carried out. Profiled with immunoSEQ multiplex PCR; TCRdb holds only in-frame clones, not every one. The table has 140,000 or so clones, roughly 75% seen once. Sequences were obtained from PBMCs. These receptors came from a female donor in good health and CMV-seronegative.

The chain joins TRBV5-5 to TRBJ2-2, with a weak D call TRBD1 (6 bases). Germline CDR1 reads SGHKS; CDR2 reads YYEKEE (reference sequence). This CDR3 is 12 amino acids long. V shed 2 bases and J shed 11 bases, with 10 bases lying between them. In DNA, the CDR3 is TGTGCCAGCAGCTTTGGACAGAATGAGCTGTTTTTT. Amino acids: CASSFGQNELFF.

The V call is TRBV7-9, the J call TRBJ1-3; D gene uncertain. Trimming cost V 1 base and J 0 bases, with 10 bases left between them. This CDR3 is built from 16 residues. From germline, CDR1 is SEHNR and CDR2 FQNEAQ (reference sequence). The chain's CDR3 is CASSLVTDDSGNTIYF. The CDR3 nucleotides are TGTGCCAGCAGCTTAGTTACAGACGACTCTGGAAACACCATATATTTT.

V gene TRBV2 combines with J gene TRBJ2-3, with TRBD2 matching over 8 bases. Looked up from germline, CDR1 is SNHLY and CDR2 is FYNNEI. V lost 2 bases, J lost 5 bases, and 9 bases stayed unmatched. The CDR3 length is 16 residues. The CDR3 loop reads CASSEYLRGVRDTQYF. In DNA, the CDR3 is TGTGCCAGCAGTGAATACTTGCGGGGGGTGAGAGATACGCAGTATTTT.

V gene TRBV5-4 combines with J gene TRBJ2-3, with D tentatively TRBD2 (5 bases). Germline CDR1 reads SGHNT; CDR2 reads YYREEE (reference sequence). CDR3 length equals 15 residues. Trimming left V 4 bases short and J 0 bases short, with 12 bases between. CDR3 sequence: CASSRASGSTDTQYF. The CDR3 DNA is TGTGCCAGCAGCCGTGCGTCGGGAAGCACAGATACGCAGTATTTT.

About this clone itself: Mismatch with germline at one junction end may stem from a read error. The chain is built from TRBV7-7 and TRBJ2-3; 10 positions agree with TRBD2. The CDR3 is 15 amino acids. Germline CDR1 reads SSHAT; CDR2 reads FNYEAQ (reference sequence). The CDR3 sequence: CASSLTSGGTDTQYF. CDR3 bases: TGTGCTAGCAGCTTAACTAGCGGGGGCACAGATACGCAGTATTTT. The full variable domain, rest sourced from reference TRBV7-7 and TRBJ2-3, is GAGVSQSPRYKVTKRGQDVTLRCDPISSHATLYWYQQALGQGPEFLTYFNYEAQPDKSGLPSDRFSAERPEGSISTLTIQRTEQRDSAMYRCASSLTSGGTDTQYFGPGTRLTVL.

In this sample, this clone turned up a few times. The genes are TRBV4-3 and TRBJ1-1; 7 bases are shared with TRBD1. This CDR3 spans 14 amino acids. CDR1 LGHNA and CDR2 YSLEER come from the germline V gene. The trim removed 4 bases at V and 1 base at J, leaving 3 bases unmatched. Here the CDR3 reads CASSLWTGNTEAFF. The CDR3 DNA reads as TGCGCCAGCAGCCTCTGGACAGGGAACACTGAAGCTTTCTTT.

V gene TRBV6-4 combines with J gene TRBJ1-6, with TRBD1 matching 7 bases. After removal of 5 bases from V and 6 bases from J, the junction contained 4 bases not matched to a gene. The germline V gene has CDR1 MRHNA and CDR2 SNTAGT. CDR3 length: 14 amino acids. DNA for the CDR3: TGTGCCAGCAGTCAGACAGGGAGTAATTCACCCCTCCACTTT. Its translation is CASSQTGSNSPLHF.

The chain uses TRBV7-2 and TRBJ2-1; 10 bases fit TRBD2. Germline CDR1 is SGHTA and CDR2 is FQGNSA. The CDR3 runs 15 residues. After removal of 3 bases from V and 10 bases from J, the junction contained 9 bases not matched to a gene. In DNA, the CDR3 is TGTGCCAGCAGCTTGGCGCTAGCGGGAGTACAGGAGCAGTTCTTC. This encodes CASSLALAGVQEQFF.

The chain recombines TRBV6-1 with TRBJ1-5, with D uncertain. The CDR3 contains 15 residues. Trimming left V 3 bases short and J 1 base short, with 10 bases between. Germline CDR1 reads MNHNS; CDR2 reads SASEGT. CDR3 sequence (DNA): TGTGCCAGCAGTGAGGGCAGACTAAGCAATCAGCCCCAGCATTTT. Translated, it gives CASSEGRLSNQPQHF.

CDR3 loop: CASSVELAGPYEQYF. CDR3 DNA: TGTGCCAGCAGCGTAGAACTAGCGGGCCCCTACGAGCAGTACTTC. V and J are TRBV9 and TRBJ2-7; 9 bases agree with TRBD2. CDR1 is SGDLS and CDR2 is YYNGEE in the germline V gene. V shed 0 bases, J shed 2 bases, and the junction held 3 bases outside the gene matches. This CDR3 contains 15 residues.

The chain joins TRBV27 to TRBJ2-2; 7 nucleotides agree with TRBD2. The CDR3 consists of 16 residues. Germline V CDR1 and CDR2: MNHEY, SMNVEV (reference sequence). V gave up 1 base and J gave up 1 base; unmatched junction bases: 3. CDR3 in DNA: TGTGCCAGCAGTTTATTCGGGGGGATGAACACCGGGGAGCTGTTTTTT. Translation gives CASSLFGGMNTGELFF.

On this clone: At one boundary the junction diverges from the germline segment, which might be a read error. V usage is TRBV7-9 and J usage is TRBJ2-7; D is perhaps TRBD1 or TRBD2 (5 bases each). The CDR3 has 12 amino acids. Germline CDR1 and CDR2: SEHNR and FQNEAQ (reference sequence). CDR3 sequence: CSSSLEGYEQYF. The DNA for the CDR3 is TGTTCCAGCAGCTTAGAGGGGTACGAGCAGTACTTC.

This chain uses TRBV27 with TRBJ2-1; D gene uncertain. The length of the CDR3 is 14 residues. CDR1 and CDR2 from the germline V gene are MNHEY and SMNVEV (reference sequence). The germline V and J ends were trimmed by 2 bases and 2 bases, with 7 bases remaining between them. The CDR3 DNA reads TGTGCCAGCAGTTTAACAGTACCCTACAATGAGCAGTTCTTC. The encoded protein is CASSLTVPYNEQFF.

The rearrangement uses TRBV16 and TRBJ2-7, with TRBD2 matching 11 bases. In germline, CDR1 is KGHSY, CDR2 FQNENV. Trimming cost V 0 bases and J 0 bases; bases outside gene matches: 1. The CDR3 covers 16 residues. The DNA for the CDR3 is TGTGCCAGCAGCCAATCGACTAGCGGGGCCTCCTACGAGCAGTACTTC. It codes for CASSQSTSGASYEQYF.

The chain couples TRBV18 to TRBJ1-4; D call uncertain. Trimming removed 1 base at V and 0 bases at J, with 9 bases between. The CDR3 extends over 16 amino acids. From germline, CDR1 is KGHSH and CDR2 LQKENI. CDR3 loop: CASSPLSGTTNEKLFF. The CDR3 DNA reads TGTGCCAGCTCACCACTCTCCGGGACAACTAATGAAAAACTGTTTTTT.

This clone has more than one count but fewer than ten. This chain's CDR3 is CASGPGTGNTEAFF. The CDR3 nucleotides are TGTGCCAGCGGTCCCGGGACAGGGAACACTGAAGCTTTCTTT. V and J are TRBV7-3 and TRBJ1-1; the match to TRBD1 covers 8 bases. Trimming cost V 8 bases and J 1 base; bases outside gene matches: 6. The length of the CDR3 is 14 residues. Per the germline V gene, CDR1 is SGHTA and CDR2 is FQGTGA.

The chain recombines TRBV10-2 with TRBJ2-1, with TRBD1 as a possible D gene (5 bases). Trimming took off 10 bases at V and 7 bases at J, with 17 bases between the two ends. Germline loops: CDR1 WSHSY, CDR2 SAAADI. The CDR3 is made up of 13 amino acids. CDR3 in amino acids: CAIRLSSGNEQFF. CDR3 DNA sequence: TGCGCCATCCGACTGTCATCAGGGAATGAGCAGTTCTTC.

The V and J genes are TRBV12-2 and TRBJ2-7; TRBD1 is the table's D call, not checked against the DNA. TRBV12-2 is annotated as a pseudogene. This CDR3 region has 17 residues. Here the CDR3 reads CASRLAEKGGKAYEQYF. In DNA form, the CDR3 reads TGTGCAAGTCGCTTAGCAGAAAAAGGGGGAAAAGCGTACGAGCAGTACTTC.

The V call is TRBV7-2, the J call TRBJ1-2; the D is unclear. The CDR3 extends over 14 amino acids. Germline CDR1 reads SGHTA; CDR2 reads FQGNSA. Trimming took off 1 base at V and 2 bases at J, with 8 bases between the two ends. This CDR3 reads CASSLGGENYGYTF. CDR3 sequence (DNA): TGTGCCAGCAGCTTAGGGGGAGAAAACTATGGCTACACCTTC.

The CDR3 sequence: CASSQEGASSSWSYEQYF. Here the CDR3 DNA reads TGTGCCAGCAGCCAAGAAGGGGCCTCGAGTAGCTGGTCCTACGAGCAGTACTTC. This chain connects TRBV4-2 to TRBJ2-7, with D possibly matching TRBD1 (5 bases). V was trimmed by 0 bases and J by 1 base, leaving 19 bases between them. Germline assignment: CDR1 LGHNA and CDR2 YNFKEQ. The CDR3 loop spans 18 amino acids.

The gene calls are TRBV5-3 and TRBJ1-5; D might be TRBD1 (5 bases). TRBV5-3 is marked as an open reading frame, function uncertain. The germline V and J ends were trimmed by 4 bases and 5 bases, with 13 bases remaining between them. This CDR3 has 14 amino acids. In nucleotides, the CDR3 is TGTGCCAGAAGCCGTGACAGCTTCTATCAGCCCCAGCATTTT. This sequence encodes CARSRDSFYQPQHF.

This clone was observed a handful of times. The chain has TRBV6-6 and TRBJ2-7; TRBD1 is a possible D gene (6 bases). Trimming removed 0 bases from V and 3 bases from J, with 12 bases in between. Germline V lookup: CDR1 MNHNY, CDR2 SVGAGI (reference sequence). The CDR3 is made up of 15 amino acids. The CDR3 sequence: CASSYSTQGGYEQYF. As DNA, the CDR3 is TGTGCCAGCAGTTACTCGACACAGGGTGGCTACGAGCAGTACTTC.

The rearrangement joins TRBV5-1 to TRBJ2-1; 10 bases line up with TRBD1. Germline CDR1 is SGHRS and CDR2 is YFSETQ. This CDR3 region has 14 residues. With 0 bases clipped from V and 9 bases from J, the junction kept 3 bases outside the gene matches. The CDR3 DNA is TGCGCCAGCAGCTTGGGACAGGGGGCCTCTGAGCAGTTCTTC. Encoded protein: CASSLGQGASEQFF.

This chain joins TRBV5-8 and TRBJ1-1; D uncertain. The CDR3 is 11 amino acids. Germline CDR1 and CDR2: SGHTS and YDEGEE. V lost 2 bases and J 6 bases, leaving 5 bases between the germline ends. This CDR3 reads CASSLIAEAFF. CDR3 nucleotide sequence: TGTGCCAGCAGCTTAATAGCTGAAGCTTTCTTT.

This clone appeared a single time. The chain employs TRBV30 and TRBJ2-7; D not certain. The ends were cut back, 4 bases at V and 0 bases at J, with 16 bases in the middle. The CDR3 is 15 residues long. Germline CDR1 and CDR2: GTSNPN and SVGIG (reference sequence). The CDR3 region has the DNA TGTGCCTGGAACCCCCGCGCGAGAAGCTCCTACGAGCAGTACTTC. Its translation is CAWNPRARSSYEQYF.

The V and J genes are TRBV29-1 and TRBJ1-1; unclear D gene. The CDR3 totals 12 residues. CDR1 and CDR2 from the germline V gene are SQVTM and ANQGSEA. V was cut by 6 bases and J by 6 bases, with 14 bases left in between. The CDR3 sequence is CSVEGGSAEAFF. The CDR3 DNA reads TGCAGCGTCGAGGGTGGTTCAGCTGAAGCTTTCTTT.

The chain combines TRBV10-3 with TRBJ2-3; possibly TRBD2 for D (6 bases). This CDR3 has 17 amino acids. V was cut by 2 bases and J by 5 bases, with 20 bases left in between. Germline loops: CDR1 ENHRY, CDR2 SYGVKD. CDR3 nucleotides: TGTGCCATCAGTGAGAGTATTGGCGGGGAACTAGTAGATACGCAGTATTTT. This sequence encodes CAISESIGGELVDTQYF.

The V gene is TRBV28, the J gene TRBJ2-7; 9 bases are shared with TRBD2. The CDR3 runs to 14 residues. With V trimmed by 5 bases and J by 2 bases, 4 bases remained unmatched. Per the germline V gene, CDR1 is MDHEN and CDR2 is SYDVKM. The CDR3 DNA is TGTGCCAGCAGTCTAGCGGGGCCTACCTACGAGCAGTACTTC. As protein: CASSLAGPTYEQYF.

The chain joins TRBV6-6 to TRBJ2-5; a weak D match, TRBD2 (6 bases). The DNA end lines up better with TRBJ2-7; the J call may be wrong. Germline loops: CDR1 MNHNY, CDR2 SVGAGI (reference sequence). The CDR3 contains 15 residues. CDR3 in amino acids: CASRLIGGAAYEQYF. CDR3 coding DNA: TGTGCCAGCAGATTAATAGGAGGGGCCGCCTACGAGCAGTACTTC.